These 5 T cell receptor beta chains originate from one sample sequenced in a study of T cells in Graves' hyperthyroidism and ophthalmopathy (dated by TCRdb to between 2019 and 2020). Receptor amplification or capture employed multiplex PCR. Sequenced using an Illumina HiSeq 2000. The TCR beta CDR3 regions were amplified from the RNA transcripts. For the first round of RT-PCR on the TCR CDR3, the HTBI primer set was used together with the Qiagen OneStep RT-PCR kit. TCRdb ran its own pipeline on the public reads, namely fastp trimming at Q25 and MiXCR clone calling, and kept in-frame beta chains. For every CDR3 protein sequence, its rows merge into one entry that carries the most common genes and DNA. This sample is represented by hundreds of thousands of distinct CDR3 sequences; about 20% of them were singletons. Together, the top ten hold 47% of the sample. The sample was blood. Every receptor here comes from a man aged 35 to 55 with Graves' ophthalmopathy.

Ten or more counts support this clonotype. The V gene is TRBV28, the J gene TRBJ1-2; D ambiguous. CDR1 is MDHEN and CDR2 is SYDVKM in the germline V gene. The CDR3 covers 12 residues. The V gene lost 4 bases and the J gene lost 6 bases, with 9 bases spanning the gap. The CDR3 sequence is CASSYSSHGYTF. The CDR3, as DNA: TGTGCCAGCAGTTACAGTTCTCATGGCTACACCTTC.

The CDR3 DNA is TGTGCCAGCATGGACAGGCGAGGGGAGACCCAGTACTTC. Its protein product is CASMDRRGETQYF. The chain employs TRBV25-1 and TRBJ2-5; TRBD1 matches at 7 bases. The CDR3 totals 13 residues. Germline V gene data show CDR1 as MGHDK and CDR2 as SYGVNS. V was clipped by 7 bases and J by 5 bases; unmatched bases: 7.

This clonotype was counted between two and nine times. The chain employs TRBV24-1 and TRBJ2-1; D not resolved. CDR3 length equals 11 residues. Trimming removed 5 bases at V and 7 bases at J, with 5 bases between. CDR1 is KGHDR, CDR2 SFDVKD, per germline. The CDR3 sequence: CATSGRNEQFF. Written as DNA, the CDR3 is TGTGCCACCAGTGGGCGGAATGAGCAGTTCTTC.

This CDR3 reads CASSDSQGISPLHF. Written as DNA, the CDR3 is TGTGCCAGCAGTGATTCCCAGGGAATTTCACCCCTCCACTTT. The chain links TRBV6-1 to TRBJ1-6; the D gene is possibly TRBD1 (5 bases). The V end lost 3 bases, the J end lost 9 bases, and 12 bases lay between the germline ends. This CDR3 contains 14 residues. Germline assignment: CDR1 MNHNS and CDR2 SASEGT.

This clonotype was recorded a few times. The V gene is TRBV29-1, the J gene TRBJ2-2; 8 bases line up with TRBD2. There are 14 residues in the CDR3. Germline V gene data show CDR1 as SQVTM and CDR2 as ANQGSEA. The ends lost 7 bases at V and 4 bases at J; junction bases unmatched: 8. CDR3 in amino acids: CSAKAGAGTGELFF. Here the CDR3 DNA reads TGCAGCGCTAAAGCGGGAGCGGGCACCGGGGAGCTGTTTTTT.